The 22 T cell receptor beta chains below all came from one sample that was sequenced in a study of blood T cells in healthy people across ages. Using a J-beta primer mix together with a sample-barcoded 5' primer, a second PCR was run for roughly 6 to 11 cycles. TCRdb reprocessed the 5' RACE reads via MiXCR and lists one record per CDR3 protein. The sample lists some 1.4 million distinct CDR3 sequences; around two fifths were seen once. The sequenced sample was blood. The receptors were sampled from a young woman in good health.

The table lists this clonotype with a few counts. The rearrangement joins TRBV4-1 to TRBJ2-3, with 8 bases lining up with TRBD2. The CDR3 is made up of 16 amino acids. Germline V CDR1 and CDR2: MGHRA, YSYEKL. J was trimmed by 0 bases and V by 4 bases; bases with no gene match: 6. CDR3 protein: CASSPPQRGSTDTQYF. As DNA, the CDR3 is TGCGCCAGCAGCCCCCCCCAGCGGGGGAGCACAGATACGCAGTATTTT.

V and J are TRBV9 and TRBJ2-3; 12 bases fit TRBD2. The CDR3 extends over 15 amino acids. Germline CDR1 SGDLS, CDR2 YYNGEE. V dropped 4 bases and J dropped 6; count of bases not matched to a gene: 6. In DNA form, the CDR3 reads TGTGCCAGCAGCCTCCTCGGGACTAGCGGGGATACGCAGTATTTT. This gives the protein CASSLLGTSGDTQYF.

As to this clonotype: The junction departs from germline at one end; a sequencing error may be responsible. The rearrangement uses TRBV4-1 and TRBJ2-5; 9 nucleotides agree with TRBD1. The DNA end is more similar to TRBJ2-7, so the J call may be wrong. Germline CDR1 and CDR2: MGHRA and YSYEKL. This CDR3 contains 15 residues. CDR3: CAGSQEGQGTYEQYF. Here the CDR3 DNA reads TGCGCCGGCAGCCAAGAGGGACAGGGTACCTACGAGCAGTACTTC.

The V gene is TRBV6-5, the J gene TRBJ2-7; 7 bases align to TRBD1. Trimming at V came to 5 bases and at J to 3 bases, leaving 10 bases not matched to a gene. This CDR3 has 15 residues. Germline V lookup: CDR1 MNHEY, CDR2 SVGAGI. CDR3 sequence: CASSTTRQGLYEQYF. CDR3 coding DNA: TGTGCCAGCAGTACCACCAGACAGGGCCTCTACGAGCAGTACTTC.

The rearrangement links TRBV18 to TRBJ2-5, with TRBD2 identical over 10 bases. V lost 2 bases, J lost 11 bases, and 17 bases stayed unmatched. The CDR3 covers 17 residues. Germline V gene lookup returns CDR1 KGHSH and CDR2 LQKENI. DNA for the CDR3: TGTGCCAGCTCACCAACTAGCGGGATACCCGCCAACAATGAGCAGTACTTC. Amino acid sequence: CASSPTSGIPANNEQYF.

Many counts were recorded for this clonotype. V usage is TRBV7-9 and J usage is TRBJ2-5; TRBD2 might be the D (6 bases). The CDR3 length is 13 residues. The V end lost 2 bases, the J end lost 4 bases, and 8 bases lay between the germline ends. Germline V CDR1 and CDR2: SEHNR, FQNEAQ (reference sequence). CDR3 residues: CASSLSGGETQYF. DNA of the CDR3: TGTGCCAGCAGCTTATCCGGGGGAGAGACCCAGTACTTC.

V gene TRBV6-2 or TRBV6-3 combines with J gene TRBJ2-3; a weak D match, TRBD2 (6 bases). Trimming cost V 6 bases and J 2 bases, with 15 bases left between them. Germline loops: CDR1 MNHEY, CDR2 SVGEGT. The CDR3 length is 15 residues. The CDR3: CASSSPGVITDTQYF. As DNA, the CDR3 is TGTGCCAGCAGCAGTCCGGGGGTGATCACAGATACGCAGTATTTT.

The chain employs TRBV20-1 and TRBJ2-7, with D perhaps TRBD1 (6 bases). Per germline, CDR1 DFQATT and CDR2 SNEGSKA (reference sequence). V gave up 0 bases and J gave up 4 bases, with 22 bases separating them. This CDR3 has 17 amino acids. The CDR3 loop reads CSARDQAPVGQRYEQYF. The CDR3 coding sequence is TGCAGTGCTAGAGATCAGGCCCCGGTCGGACAGCGGTACGAGCAGTACTTC.

This clonotype has a handful of counts. This chain joins TRBV7-2 and TRBJ2-1; 9 positions match TRBD2. Germline CDR1 SGHTA, CDR2 FQGNSA. J was trimmed by 8 bases and V by 1 base; bases with no gene match: 6. This CDR3 contains 15 residues. The CDR3 sequence is CASSLVAGGFYEQFF. CDR3 in DNA: TGTGCCAGCAGCTTAGTGGCGGGAGGGTTCTATGAGCAGTTCTTC.

This chain connects TRBV20-1 to TRBJ1-1; D is unresolved. V gave up 1 base and J gave up 7 bases, with 22 bases separating them. Germline V gene data show CDR1 as DFQATT and CDR2 as SNEGSKA (reference sequence). CDR3 size: 16 residues. CDR3 in DNA: TGCAGTGCTAGAGCGGACGTCACTTCTGGGAGTGGTGAAGCTTTCTTT. Translation gives CSARADVTSGSGEAFF.

The chain has TRBV19 and TRBJ2-6; 10 positions agree with TRBD1. V shed 5 bases, J shed 2 bases, and the junction held 6 bases outside the gene matches. Germline assignment: CDR1 LNHDA and CDR2 SQIVND (reference sequence). The CDR3 has 17 residues. As DNA, the CDR3 is TGTGCCAGTAGTGTGGGACAGGGGATAGCTGGGGCCAACGTCCTGACTTTC. It is translated as CASSVGQGIAGANVLTF. Full variable domain (remainder filled in from reference TRBV19 and TRBJ2-6): DGGITQSPKYLFRKEGQNVTLSCEQNLNHDAMYWYRQDPGQGLRLIYYSQIVNDFQKGDIAEGYSVSREKKESFPLTVTSAQKNPTAFYLCASSVGQGIAGANVLTFGAGSRLTVL.

CDR3 nucleotides: TGTGCCAGCAGCTTATTAGGACTTCGCACCGGGGAGCTGTTTTTT. Encoded protein: CASSLLGLRTGELFF. This chain uses TRBV7-8 with TRBJ2-2; possible D gene TRBD2, 5 bases. Trimming cost V 2 bases and J 4 bases, with 11 bases left between them. The germline gives CDR1 SGHVS, CDR2 FQNEAQ. The CDR3 has 15 amino acids.

The chain uses TRBV12-3 or TRBV12-4 and TRBJ1-4; D unresolved. This CDR3 region has 14 residues. V lost 7 bases and J lost 4, with 13 bases in between. The CDR3 loop reads CASTLTRYNEKLFF. The CDR3 nucleotides are TGTGCCAGCACCTTGACACGCTATAATGAAAAACTGTTTTTT.

The chain joins TRBV6-6 to TRBJ2-5; the D gene is possibly TRBD1 (6 bases). The CDR3 consists of 14 residues. V was clipped by 5 bases and J by 1 base, with 11 bases between them. CDR1 is MNHNY, CDR2 SVGAGI, per germline (reference sequence). The CDR3 sequence is CASSLGHSQETQYF. In DNA form, the CDR3 reads TGTGCCAGCAGTCTGGGACACTCCCAAGAGACCCAGTACTTC.

To note about this clonotype: This sequence may be a read error, since a much larger clone differs from it by one base. The CDR3 spells CASSGGLHNEQYF. The CDR3, as DNA: TGTGCCAGCTCCGGCGGACTACACAATGAGCAGTACTTC. V usage is TRBV6-5 and J usage is TRBJ2-7; D might be TRBD2 (6 bases). CDR1 is MNHEY, CDR2 SVGAGI, per germline. The CDR3 has 13 residues. V lost 8 bases and J lost 7, with 18 bases in between.

The chain couples TRBV2 to TRBJ2-3, with TRBD1 matching 10 bases. The germline V gene has CDR1 SNHLY and CDR2 FYNNEI. The CDR3 is made up of 15 amino acids. Trimming removed 5 bases from V and 5 bases from J; junction bases left unmatched: 7. The CDR3 sequence is CASSFGGQGRDTQYF. For the CDR3, the DNA is TGTGCCAGCAGTTTCGGGGGACAGGGGAGAGATACGCAGTATTTT. Based on the CDR3 plus reference TRBV2 and TRBJ2-3, the full variable domain is EPEVTQTPSHQVTQMGQEVILRCVPISNHLYFYWYRQILGQKVEFLVSFYNNEISEKSEIFDDQFSVERPDGSNFTLKIRSTKLEDSAMYFCASSFGGQGRDTQYFGPGTRLTVL.

This clonotype was observed a handful of times. J is TRBJ2-7 and V is TRBV20-1, with 9 bases identical to TRBD2. The CDR3 runs to 15 residues. Germline loops: CDR1 DFQATT, CDR2 SNEGSKA (reference sequence). V was clipped by 6 bases and J by 3 bases; unmatched bases: 12. The CDR3 spells CSAKDRIAGDYEQYF. The CDR3 nucleotides are TGCAGTGCGAAGGACCGAATAGCGGGAGACTACGAGCAGTACTTC.

The count of this clonotype is one. The CDR3 DNA reads as TGCAGTGCTAGACCAGCAGCTATCGGGAGCTACGAGCAGTACTTC. It is translated as CSARPAAIGSYEQYF. The chain joins TRBV20-1 to TRBJ2-7; D may be TRBD2 (6 bases). The CDR3 totals 15 residues. Germline loops: CDR1 DFQATT, CDR2 SNEGSKA (reference sequence). V dropped 2 bases and J dropped 3 bases, with 17 bases sitting between them.

The chain has TRBV7-2 and TRBJ2-7; TRBD2 aligns across 10 bases. V shed 0 bases and J 7 bases; nucleotides not matched to a gene: 9. This CDR3 is 16 amino acids long. CDR1 SGHTA and CDR2 FQGNSA come from the germline V gene. This CDR3 is CASSLAALAGNNEQYF. CDR3 DNA: TGTGCCAGCAGCTTAGCGGCACTAGCGGGGAACAATGAGCAGTACTTC.

This clonotype appeared a few times. The chain couples TRBV7-9 to TRBJ2-1; D is unclear. Looked up from germline, CDR1 is SEHNR and CDR2 is FQNEAQ (reference sequence). With 3 bases removed from V and 0 bases from J, the gap between germline ends came to 9 bases. This CDR3 spans 15 amino acids. The CDR3 region has the DNA TGTGCCAGCAGCTTTATAGAAAGCTCCTACAATGAGCAGTTCTTC. Protein product: CASSFIESSYNEQFF.

This chain joins TRBV24-1 and TRBJ2-5; D may be TRBD2 (5 bases). Trimming removed 3 bases at V and 5 bases at J, with 15 bases between. The CDR3 runs 15 residues. Germline CDR1 reads KGHDR; CDR2 reads SFDVKD. The CDR3 DNA follows: TGTGCCACCAGTGATCCGCGGCGGGCTATGGAGACCCAGTACTTC. It encodes CATSDPRRAMETQYF.

The chain uses TRBV29-1 and TRBJ1-2; D is undetermined. Germline V gene data show CDR1 as SQVTM and CDR2 as ANQGSEA. V lost 1 base to trimming and J lost 5 bases, with 14 bases between them. The CDR3 is made up of 14 amino acids. The CDR3 region has the DNA TGCAGCGTTGAAGCCGGCGCAGAGCTATATGGCTACACCTTC. Translating it yields CSVEAGAELYGYTF. The variable domain in full, with the rest retrieved from reference TRBV29-1 and TRBJ1-2, is SAVISQKPSRDICQRGTSLTIQCQVDSQVTMMFWYRQQPGQSLTLIATANQGSEATYESGFVIDKFPISRPNLTFSTLTVSNMSPEDSSIYLCSVEAGAELYGYTFGSGTRLTVV.